The text below deals with one TCR beta chain. The data are from a study of OX40 agonist ivuxolimab in advanced cancers. At the level of the study: Intravenous ivuxolimab was administered to patients every 2 weeks at 0.01 to 10 mg/kg.

Germline V gives CDR1 SGDLS, CDR2 YYNGEE. This CDR3 contains 14 residues. V was cut by 4 bases and J by 0 bases, with 10 bases left in between. People who had autoimmune disease history or systemic immunosuppression were excluded. Only in-frame clones appear in the TCRdb table, and some are missing; sequencing was by immunoSEQ multiplex PCR. The sample holds more than 40,000 clones, 88% seen once. The sequenced sample was CD4+ or CD8+ T cells sorted from blood, obtained in a trial of the OX40 agonist ivuxolimab. The receptor was isolated from an adult with an advanced solid tumor such as melanoma, head and neck, liver or kidney cancer. The chain links TRBV9 to TRBJ1-2; D uncertain. CDR3 nucleotides: TGTGCCAGCAGCAAGGAACCCTCTAACTATGGCTACACCTTC. Translating it yields CASSKEPSNYGYTF.